This T cell receptor (beta chain) was obtained from a study of T cell responses to AZD1222 COVID-19 vaccine. In germline, CDR1 is MGHRA, CDR2 YSYEKL. This CDR3 comprises 14 residues. V was clipped by 4 bases and J by 11 bases; unmatched bases: 12. A word on this clone: Its antigen is as yet unknown.

Study findings and constraints: Seropositive at baseline were only five or six AZD1222 recipients. In a largely white British group with more females than males, clonal diversity was possibly underestimated. None of the repertoires were sampled until the peak T cell response had passed.

Using immunoSEQ multiplex PCR, the repertoire was profiled, and TCRdb retains in-frame clones only, with some absent. The table has roughly 56,000 clones, roughly four fifths seen once. This sequence joins TRBV4-1 and TRBJ2-3; 7 bases agree with TRBD2. Sample: peripheral blood, taken 28 days after the second AZD1222 dose. This receptor was identified in an adult who received the AZD1222 COVID-19 vaccine. The CDR3 loop reads CASSPDRAGPQQYF. The DNA of the CDR3 is TGCGCCAGCAGCCCCGATCGAGCGGGACCCCAGCAGTATTTT.